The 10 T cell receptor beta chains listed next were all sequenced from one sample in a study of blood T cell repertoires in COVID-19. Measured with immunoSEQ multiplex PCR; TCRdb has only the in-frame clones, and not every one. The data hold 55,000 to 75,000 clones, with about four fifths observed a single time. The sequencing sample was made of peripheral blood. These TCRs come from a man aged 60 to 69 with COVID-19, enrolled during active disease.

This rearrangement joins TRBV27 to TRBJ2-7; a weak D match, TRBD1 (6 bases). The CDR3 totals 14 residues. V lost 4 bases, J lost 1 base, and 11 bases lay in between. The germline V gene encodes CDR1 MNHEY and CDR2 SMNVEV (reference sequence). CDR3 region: CASSSYRVSYEQYF. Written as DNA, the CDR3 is TGTGCCAGCAGTTCCTACAGGGTTTCCTACGAGCAGTACTTC.

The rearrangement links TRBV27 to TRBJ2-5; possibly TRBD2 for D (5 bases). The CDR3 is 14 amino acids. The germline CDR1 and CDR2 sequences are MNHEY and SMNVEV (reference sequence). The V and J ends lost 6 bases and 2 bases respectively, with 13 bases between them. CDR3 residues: CASSPRPGQETQYF. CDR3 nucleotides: TGTGCCAGCAGCCCAAGGCCGGGGCAAGAGACCCAGTACTTC.

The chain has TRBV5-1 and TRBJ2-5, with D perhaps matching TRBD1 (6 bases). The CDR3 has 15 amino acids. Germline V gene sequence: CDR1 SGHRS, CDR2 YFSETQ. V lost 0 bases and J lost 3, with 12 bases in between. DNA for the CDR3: TGCGCCAGCAGCTTGGCCGCCAGGGGAGAAGAGACCCAGTACTTC. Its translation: CASSLAARGEETQYF.

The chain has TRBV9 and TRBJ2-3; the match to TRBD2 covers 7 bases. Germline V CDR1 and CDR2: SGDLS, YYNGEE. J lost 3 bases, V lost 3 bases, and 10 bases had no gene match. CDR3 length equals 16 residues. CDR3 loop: CASSASAGLGTDTQYF. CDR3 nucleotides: TGTGCCAGCAGCGCCTCAGCGGGATTAGGGACAGATACGCAGTATTTT. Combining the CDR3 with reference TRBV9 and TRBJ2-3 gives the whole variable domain DSGVTQTPKHLITATGQRVTLRCSPRSGDLSVYWYQQSLDQGLQFLIQYYNGEERAKGNILERFSAQQFPDLHSELNLSSLELGDSALYFCASSASAGLGTDTQYFGPGTRLTVL.

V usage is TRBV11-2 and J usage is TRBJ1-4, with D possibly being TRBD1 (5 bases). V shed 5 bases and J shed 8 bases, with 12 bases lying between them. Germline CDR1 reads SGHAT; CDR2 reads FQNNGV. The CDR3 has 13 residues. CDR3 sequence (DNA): TGTGCCAGCAGCCAAGGGGCATTCGAAAAACTGTTTTTT. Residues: CASSQGAFEKLFF.

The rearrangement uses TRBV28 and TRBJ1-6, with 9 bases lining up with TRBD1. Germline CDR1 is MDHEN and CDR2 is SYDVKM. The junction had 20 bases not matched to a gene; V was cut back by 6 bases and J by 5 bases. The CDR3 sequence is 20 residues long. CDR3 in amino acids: CASSEFSGQGAPLDNSPLHF. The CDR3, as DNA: TGTGCCAGCAGCGAATTTTCGGGACAGGGAGCGCCTTTAGATAATTCACCCCTCCACTTT.

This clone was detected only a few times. CDR3 amino acids: CASSPPRGSSSYEQYF. The CDR3 nucleotides read TGTGCCAGCAGCCCTCCGCGGGGTTCGAGCTCCTACGAGCAGTACTTC. The rearrangement uses TRBV6-6 and TRBJ2-7; maybe TRBD2 (6 bases). CDR1 is MNHNY and CDR2 is SVGAGI in the germline V gene (reference sequence). The CDR3 length is 16 residues. V was pared by 6 bases and J by 0 bases, with 18 bases between.

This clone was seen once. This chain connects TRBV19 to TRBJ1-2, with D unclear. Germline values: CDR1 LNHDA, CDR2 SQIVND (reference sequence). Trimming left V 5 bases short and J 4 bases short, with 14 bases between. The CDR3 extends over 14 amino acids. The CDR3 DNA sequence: TGTGCCAGTAGTGTCCAAACAGACGTCTATGGCTACACCTTC. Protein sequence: CASSVQTDVYGYTF.

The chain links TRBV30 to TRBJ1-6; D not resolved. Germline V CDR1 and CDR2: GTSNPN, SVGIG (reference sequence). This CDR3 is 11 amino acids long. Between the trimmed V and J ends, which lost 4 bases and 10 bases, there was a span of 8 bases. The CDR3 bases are TGTGCCTGGAATTCGGGGTCACCCCTCCACTTT. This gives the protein CAWNSGSPLHF. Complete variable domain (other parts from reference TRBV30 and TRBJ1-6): SQTIHQWPATLVQPVGSPLSLECTVEGTSNPNLYWYRQAAGRGLQLLFYSVGIGQISSEVPQNLSASRPQDRQFILSSKKLLLSDSGFYLCAWNSGSPLHFGNGTRLTVT.

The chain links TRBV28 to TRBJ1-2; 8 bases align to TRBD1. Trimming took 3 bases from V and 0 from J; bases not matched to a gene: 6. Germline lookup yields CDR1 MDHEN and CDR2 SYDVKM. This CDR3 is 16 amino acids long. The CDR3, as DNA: TGTGCCAGCAGTTTGCGGGCAGGGGGCGCTAACTATGGCTACACCTTC. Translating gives CASSLRAGGANYGYTF.